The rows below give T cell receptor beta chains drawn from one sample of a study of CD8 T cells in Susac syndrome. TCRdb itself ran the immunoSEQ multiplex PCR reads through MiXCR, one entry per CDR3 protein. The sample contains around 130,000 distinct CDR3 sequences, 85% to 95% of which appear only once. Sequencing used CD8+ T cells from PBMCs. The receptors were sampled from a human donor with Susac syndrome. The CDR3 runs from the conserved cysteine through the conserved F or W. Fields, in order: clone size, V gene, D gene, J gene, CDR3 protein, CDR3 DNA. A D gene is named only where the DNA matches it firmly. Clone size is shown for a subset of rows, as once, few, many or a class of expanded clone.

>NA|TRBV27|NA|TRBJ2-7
CASGSLPADEQYF
TGTGCCAGCGGAAGTCTGCCAGCGGACGAGCAGTACTTC
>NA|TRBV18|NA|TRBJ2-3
CASSPAALATDTQYF
TGTGCCAGCTCACCAGCAGCGTTAGCCACAGATACGCAGTATTTT
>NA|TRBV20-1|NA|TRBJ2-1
CSARDWVKESDEQFF
TGCAGTGCTAGGGATTGGGTGAAAGAGAGCGATGAGCAGTTCTTC
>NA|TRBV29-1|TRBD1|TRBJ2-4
CSVESKTGMAKNIQYF
TGCAGCGTTGAATCAAAGACAGGGATGGCCAAAAACATTCAGTACTTC
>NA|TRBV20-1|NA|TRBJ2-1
CSARDNEAERKNEQFF
TGCAGTGCTAGAGATAACGAGGCGGAAAGGAAGAATGAGCAGTTCTTC
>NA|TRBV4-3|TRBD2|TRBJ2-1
CASSQGAGGGGDEQFF
TGCGCCAGCAGCCAAGGAGCGGGGGGCGGCGGCGATGAGCAGTTCTTC
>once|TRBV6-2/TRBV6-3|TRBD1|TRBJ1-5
CASSYTTGGNQPQHF
TGTGCCAGCAGTTACACTACAGGGGGCAATCAGCCCCAGCATTTT
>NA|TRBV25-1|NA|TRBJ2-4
CASFEDRQNIQYF
TGTGCCAGTTTCGAGGACAGACAAAACATTCAGTACTTC
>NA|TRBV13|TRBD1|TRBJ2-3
CASSPPLGLTGGGQSDTQYF
TGTGCCAGCAGCCCTCCTCTGGGTCTGACAGGGGGTGGTCAATCAGATACGCAGTATTTT
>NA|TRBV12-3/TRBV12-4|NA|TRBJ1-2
CASSFAPQSLGYTF
TGTGCCAGCAGTTTTGCGCCCCAAAGCCTGGGCTACACCTTC
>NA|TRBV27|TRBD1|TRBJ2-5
CASSGTGVGETQYF
TGTGCCAGCAGTGGGACAGGGGTAGGGGAGACCCAGTACTTC
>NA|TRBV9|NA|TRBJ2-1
CASSVEGTIINEQFF
TGTGCCAGCAGCGTAGAGGGGACAATAATCAATGAGCAGTTCTTC
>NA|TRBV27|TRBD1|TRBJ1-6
CASSLDRGRSPLHF
TGTGCCAGCAGTTTGGACAGGGGTAGATCACCCCTCCACTTT
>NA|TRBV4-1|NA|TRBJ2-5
CASSHKGGIETQYF
TGCGCCAGCAGCCATAAGGGGGGCATTGAGACCCAGTACTTC
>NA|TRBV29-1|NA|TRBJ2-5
CSVEDRGYQETQYF
TGCAGCGTTGAAGATAGAGGCTACCAAGAGACCCAGTACTTC
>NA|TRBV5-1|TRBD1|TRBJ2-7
CASGTGQPYEQYF
TGCGCCAGCGGGACAGGCCAACCCTACGAGCAGTACTTC
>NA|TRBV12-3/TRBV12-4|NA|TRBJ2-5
CASSSPADQETQYF
TGTGCCAGCAGTTCACCAGCGGACCAAGAGACCCAGTACTTC
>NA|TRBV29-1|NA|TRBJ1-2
CSVPAGGNGYTF
TGCAGCGTGCCAGCCGGGGGCAATGGCTACACCTTC
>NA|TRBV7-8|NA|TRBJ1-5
CASSLGPRLNQPQHF
TGTGCCAGCAGCTTAGGTCCCAGGCTCAATCAGCCCCAGCATTTT
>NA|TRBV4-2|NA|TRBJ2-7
CASSQAGGGAYEQYF
TGTGCCAGCAGCCAAGCGGGGGGCGGGGCCTACGAGCAGTACTTC
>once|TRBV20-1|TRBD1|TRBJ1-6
CRRTGHNSPLHF
TGCAGAAGGACAGGGCATAATTCACCCCTCCACTTT
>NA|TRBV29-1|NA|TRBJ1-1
CSDLGVLGEAFF
TGCAGCGATCTCGGGGTGTTGGGTGAAGCTTTCTTT
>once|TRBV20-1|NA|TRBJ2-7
CSAIQGGEQYF
TGCAGTGCTATACAGGGCGGCGAGCAGTACTTC
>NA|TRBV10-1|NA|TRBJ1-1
CASSESERGAFF
TGCGCCAGCAGTGAGTCGGAAAGGGGAGCTTTCTTT
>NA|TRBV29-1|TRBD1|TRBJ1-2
CSVEDRTGVYGYTF
TGCAGCGTTGAAGATCGGACAGGGGTCTATGGCTACACCTTC
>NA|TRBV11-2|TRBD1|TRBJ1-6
CASSDRDRPLHF
TGTGCCAGCAGTGACCGGGACAGACCCCTCCACTTT
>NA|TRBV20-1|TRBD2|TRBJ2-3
CSAKSSGGRWSTDTQYF
TGCAGTGCTAAATCGAGCGGGGGACGTTGGAGCACAGATACGCAGTATTTT
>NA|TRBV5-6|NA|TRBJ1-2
CASSKGDYGYTF
TGTGCCAGCAGCAAGGGGGACTATGGCTACACCTTC
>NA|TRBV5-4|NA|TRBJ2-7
CASSSIGRDGEQYF
TGTGCCAGCAGCTCGATTGGCAGGGACGGCGAGCAGTACTTC
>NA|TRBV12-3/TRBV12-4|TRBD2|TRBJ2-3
CASKPDRDGTSGGKASTDTQYF
TGTGCCAGCAAGCCGGACAGGGATGGGACTAGCGGGGGGAAGGCTAGCACAGATACGCAGTATTTT
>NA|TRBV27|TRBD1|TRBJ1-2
CASSPQGARDYGYTF
TGTGCCAGCAGCCCCCAGGGGGCCAGGGACTATGGCTACACCTTC
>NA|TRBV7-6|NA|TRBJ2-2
CASSLARGNTGELFF
TGTGCCAGCAGCTTGGCTAGAGGGAACACCGGGGAGCTGTTTTTT
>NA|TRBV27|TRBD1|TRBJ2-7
CASSSGGIEQYF
TGTGCCAGCAGTTCAGGGGGCATCGAGCAGTACTTC
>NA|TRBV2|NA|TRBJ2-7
CASTQLLYRYEQYF
TGTGCCAGCACGCAACTCCTGTATAGGTACGAGCAGTACTTC
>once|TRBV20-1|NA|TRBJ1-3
CSARDLVSGNTIYF
TGCAGTGCTAGAGATCTGGTCTCTGGAAACACCATATATTTT
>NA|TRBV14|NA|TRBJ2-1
CASSQVAVGDTFF
TGTGCCAGCAGCCAAGTAGCGGTGGGAGACACGTTCTTC
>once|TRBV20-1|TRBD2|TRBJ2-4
CSASSLAGRVAKNIQYF
TGCAGTGCTAGTTCTCTAGCGGGGAGAGTAGCCAAAAACATTCAGTACTTC
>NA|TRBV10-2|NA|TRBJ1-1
CASSAGRAEAFF
TGCGCCAGCAGTGCAGGGCGCGCTGAAGCTTTCTTT
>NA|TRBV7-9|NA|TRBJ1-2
CASSLGGIRNYGYTF
TGTGCCAGCAGCTTAGGAGGTATAAGGAACTATGGCTACACCTTC
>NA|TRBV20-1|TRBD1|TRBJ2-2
CSAHPTGEYTGELFF
TGCAGTGCCCACCCCACAGGGGAATACACCGGGGAGCTGTTTTTT
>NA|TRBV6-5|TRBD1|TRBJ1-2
CASSYSGGQGGYGYTF
TGTGCCAGCAGTTACTCCGGGGGACAGGGGGGCTATGGCTACACCTTC
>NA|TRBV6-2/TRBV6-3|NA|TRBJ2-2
CASRDGELFF
TGTGCCAGCCGAGACGGGGAGCTGTTTTTT
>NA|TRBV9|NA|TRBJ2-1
CASSVAPGAGNEQFF
TGTGCCAGCAGCGTAGCCCCGGGGGCCGGAAATGAGCAGTTCTTC
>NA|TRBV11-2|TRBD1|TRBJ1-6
CASSTGQGISPLHF
TGTGCCAGCAGCACCGGACAGGGGATCTCACCCCTCCACTTT
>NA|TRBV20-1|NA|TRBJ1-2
CSALAGTLYGYTF
TGCAGTGCCCTGGCCGGGACACTCTATGGCTACACCTTC
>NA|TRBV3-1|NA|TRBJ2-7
CASSQDSRSYEQYF
TGTGCCAGCAGCCAAGATTCACGGAGCTACGAGCAGTACTTC
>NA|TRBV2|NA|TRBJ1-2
CASNRIDDGYTF
TGTGCCAGCAACAGGATTGATGATGGCTACACCTTC
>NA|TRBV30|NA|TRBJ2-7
CAWRPADVSYEQYF
TGTGCCTGGAGGCCCGCCGACGTATCCTACGAGCAGTACTTC
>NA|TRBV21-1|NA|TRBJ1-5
CASSKETGHNQPQHF
TGTGCCAGCAGCAAAGAAACGGGACACAATCAGCCCCAGCATTTT
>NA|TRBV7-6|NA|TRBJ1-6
CASSLEGFRNTVPLHF
TGTGCCAGCAGCTTAGAGGGCTTCCGAAACACAGTGCCCCTCCACTTT
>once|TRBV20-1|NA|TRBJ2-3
CSARDRGALVLDTQYF
TGCAGTGCTAGAGATCGGGGGGCCCTGGTGTTAGATACGCAGTATTTT
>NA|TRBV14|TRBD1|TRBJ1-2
CASSPSRGQGYTF
TGTGCCAGCAGCCCTTCCAGGGGGCAAGGCTACACCTTC
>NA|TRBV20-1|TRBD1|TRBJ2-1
CSIPEGGGYNEQFF
TGCAGTATTCCCGAAGGGGGCGGGTACAATGAGCAGTTCTTC
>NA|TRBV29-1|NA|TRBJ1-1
CSVDGAMNTEAFF
TGCAGCGTTGACGGGGCGATGAACACTGAAGCTTTCTTT
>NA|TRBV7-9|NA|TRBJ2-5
CASRNMGETQYF
TGTGCCAGCAGAAATATGGGGGAGACCCAGTACTTC
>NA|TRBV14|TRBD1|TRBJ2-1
CASSQDLGQGYYEQFF
TGTGCCAGCAGCCAAGATCTAGGACAGGGGTATTATGAGCAGTTCTTC
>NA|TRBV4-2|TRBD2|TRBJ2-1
CASSQTSGGDYNEQFF
TGTGCCAGCAGCCAAACTAGCGGGGGGGACTACAATGAGCAGTTCTTC